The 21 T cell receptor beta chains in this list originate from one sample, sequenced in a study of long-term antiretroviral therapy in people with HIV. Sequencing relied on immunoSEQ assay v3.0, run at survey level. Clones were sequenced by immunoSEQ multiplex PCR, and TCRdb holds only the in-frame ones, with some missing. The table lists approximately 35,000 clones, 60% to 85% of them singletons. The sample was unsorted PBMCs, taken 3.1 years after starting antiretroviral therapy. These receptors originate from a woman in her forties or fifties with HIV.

The CDR3 DNA reads as TGTGCCAGCAGCATCTCCGGGTCAAGTAGGGGCTACACCTTC. It codes for CASSISGSSRGYTF. J is TRBJ1-2 and V is TRBV9; D not certain. V lost 4 bases to trimming and J lost 8 bases, with 18 bases between them. Germline V gene sequence: CDR1 SGDLS, CDR2 YYNGEE. The CDR3 sequence is 14 residues long.

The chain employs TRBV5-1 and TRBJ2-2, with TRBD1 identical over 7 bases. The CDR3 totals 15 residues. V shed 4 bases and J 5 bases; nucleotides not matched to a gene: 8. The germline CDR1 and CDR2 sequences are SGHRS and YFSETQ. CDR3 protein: CASSPDEGATGELFF. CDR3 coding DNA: TGCGCCAGCAGCCCTGATGAGGGGGCGACCGGGGAGCTGTTTTTT.

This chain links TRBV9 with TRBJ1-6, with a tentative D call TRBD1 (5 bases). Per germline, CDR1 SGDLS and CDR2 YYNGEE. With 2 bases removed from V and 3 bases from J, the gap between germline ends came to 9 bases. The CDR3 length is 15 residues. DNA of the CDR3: TGTGCCAGCAGCGTTCAGGGTCGCTATAATTCACCCCTCCACTTT. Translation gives CASSVQGRYNSPLHF.

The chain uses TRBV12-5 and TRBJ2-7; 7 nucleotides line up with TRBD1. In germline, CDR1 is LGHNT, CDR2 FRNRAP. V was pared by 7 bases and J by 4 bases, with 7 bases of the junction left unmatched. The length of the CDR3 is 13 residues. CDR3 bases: TGTGCTAGTGTTACCGACAGGGAGTACGAGCAGTACGTC. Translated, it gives CASVTDREYEQYV.

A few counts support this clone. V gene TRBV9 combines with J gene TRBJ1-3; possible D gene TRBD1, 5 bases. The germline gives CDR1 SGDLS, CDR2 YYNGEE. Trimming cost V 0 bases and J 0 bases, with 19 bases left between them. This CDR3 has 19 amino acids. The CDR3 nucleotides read TGTGCCAGCAGCGTAGCTGGGGGGGGTTTAGTTTCCTCTGGAAACACCATATATTTT. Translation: CASSVAGGGLVSSGNTIYF.

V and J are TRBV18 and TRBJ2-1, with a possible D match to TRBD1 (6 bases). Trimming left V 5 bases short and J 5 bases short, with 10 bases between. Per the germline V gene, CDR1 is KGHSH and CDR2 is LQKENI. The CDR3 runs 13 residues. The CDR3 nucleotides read TGTGCCAGCTCATCCGGACAGAACAATGAGCAGTTCTTC. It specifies CASSSGQNNEQFF.

CDR3 protein: CASSLEGGADTQYF. For the CDR3, the DNA is TGTGCCAGCAGCTTAGAGGGGGGGGCGGATACGCAGTATTTT. J is TRBJ2-3 and V is TRBV7-8, with D possibly matching TRBD2 (7 bases). V lost 1 base, J lost 6 bases, and 11 bases lay in between. CDR1 and CDR2 from the germline V gene are SGHVS and FQNEAQ. The CDR3 is 14 residues long.

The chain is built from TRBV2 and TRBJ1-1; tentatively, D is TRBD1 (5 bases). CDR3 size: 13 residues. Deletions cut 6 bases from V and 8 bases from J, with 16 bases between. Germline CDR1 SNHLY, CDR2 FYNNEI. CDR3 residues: CASRPQGPREAFF. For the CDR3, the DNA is TGTGCCAGCAGGCCGCAGGGCCCAAGGGAAGCTTTCTTT.

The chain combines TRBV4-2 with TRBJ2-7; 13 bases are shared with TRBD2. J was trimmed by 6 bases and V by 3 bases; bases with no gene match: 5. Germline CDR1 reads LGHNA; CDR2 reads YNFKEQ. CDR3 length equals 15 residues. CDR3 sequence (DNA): TGTGCCAGCAGCCATACTAGCGGGGGGGCCCTCGAGCAGTACTTC. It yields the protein CASSHTSGGALEQYF.

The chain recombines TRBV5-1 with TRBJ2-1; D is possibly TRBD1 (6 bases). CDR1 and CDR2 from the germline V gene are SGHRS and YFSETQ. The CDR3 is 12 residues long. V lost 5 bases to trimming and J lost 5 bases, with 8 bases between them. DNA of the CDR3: TGCGCCAGCAGACGGGACAACAATGAGCAGTTCTTC. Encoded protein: CASRRDNNEQFF.

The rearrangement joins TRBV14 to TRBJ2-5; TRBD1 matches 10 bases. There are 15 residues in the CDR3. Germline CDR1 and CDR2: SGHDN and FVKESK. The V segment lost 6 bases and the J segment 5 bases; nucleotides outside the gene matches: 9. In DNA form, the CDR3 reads TGTGCCAGCAGTGGACAGGGGGGGCGGTACGAGACCCAGTACTTC. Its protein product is CASSGQGGRYETQYF.

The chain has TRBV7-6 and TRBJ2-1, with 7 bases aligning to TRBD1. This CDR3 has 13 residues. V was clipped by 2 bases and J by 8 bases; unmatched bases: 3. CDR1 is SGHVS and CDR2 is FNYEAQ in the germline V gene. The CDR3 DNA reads TGTGCCAGCAGCTTACGACAGGGCGATGAGCAGTTCTTC. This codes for CASSLRQGDEQFF. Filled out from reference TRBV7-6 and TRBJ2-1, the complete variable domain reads GAGVSQSPRYKVTKRGQDVALRCDPISGHVSLYWYRQALGQGPEFLTYFNYEAQQDKSGLPNDRFSAERPEGSISTLTIQRTEQRDSAMYRCASSLRQGDEQFFGPGTRLTVL.

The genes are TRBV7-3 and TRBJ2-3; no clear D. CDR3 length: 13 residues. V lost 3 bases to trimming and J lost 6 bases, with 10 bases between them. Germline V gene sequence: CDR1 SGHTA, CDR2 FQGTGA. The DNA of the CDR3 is TGTGCCAGCAGCTTCAATCCCCCTGATACGCAGTATTTT. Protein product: CASSFNPPDTQYF.

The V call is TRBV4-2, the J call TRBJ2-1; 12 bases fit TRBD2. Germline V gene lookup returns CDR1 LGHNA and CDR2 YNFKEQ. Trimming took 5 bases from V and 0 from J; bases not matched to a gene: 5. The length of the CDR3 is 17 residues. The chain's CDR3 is CASSATSGGSSYNEQFF. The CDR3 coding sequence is TGTGCCAGCAGCGCTACTAGCGGGGGGAGCTCCTACAATGAGCAGTTCTTC.

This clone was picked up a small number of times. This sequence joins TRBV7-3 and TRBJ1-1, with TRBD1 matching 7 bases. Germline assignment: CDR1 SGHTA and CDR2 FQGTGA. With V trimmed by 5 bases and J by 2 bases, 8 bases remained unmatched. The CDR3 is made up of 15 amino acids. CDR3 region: CASSPRGTVNTEAFF. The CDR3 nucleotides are TGTGCCAGCAGCCCTCGGGGGACAGTTAACACTGAAGCTTTCTTT.

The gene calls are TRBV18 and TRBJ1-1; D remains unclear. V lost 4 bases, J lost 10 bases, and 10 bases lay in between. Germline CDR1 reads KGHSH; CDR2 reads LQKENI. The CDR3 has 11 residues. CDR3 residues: CASSLEMGAFF. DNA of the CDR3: TGTGCCAGCTCACTTGAAATGGGAGCTTTCTTT.

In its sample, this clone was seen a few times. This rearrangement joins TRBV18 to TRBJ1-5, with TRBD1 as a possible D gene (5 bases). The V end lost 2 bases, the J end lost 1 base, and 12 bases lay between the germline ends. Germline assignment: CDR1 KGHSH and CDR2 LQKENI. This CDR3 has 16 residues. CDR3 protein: CASSPRGVRSNQPQHF. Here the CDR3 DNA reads TGTGCCAGCTCACCAAGGGGAGTGAGAAGCAATCAGCCCCAGCATTTT.

CDR3 in amino acids: CASIYETQYF. For the CDR3, the DNA is TGTGCCAGCATTTACGAGACCCAGTACTTC. J is TRBJ2-5 and V is TRBV6-1; D is unresolved. The CDR3 is 10 residues long. V was cut by 7 bases and J by 5 bases, with 5 bases left in between. Germline CDR1 MNHNS, CDR2 SASEGT.

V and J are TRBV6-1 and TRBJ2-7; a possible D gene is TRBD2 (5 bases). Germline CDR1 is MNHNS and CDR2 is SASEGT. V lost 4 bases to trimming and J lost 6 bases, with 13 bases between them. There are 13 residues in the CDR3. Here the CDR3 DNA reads TGTGCCAGCAGTGTCACTAGTCAAACCGAGCAGTACGTC. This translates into CASSVTSQTEQYV.

As DNA, the CDR3 is TGCGCCAGCAGCCAAGATTGGAACCTAGGAGTGTCTCTTCAGCCCCAGCATTTT. Its translation: CASSQDWNLGVSLQPQHF. The gene calls are TRBV4-1 and TRBJ1-5, with D uncertain. The germline V gene encodes CDR1 MGHRA and CDR2 YSYEKL. The V gene lost 0 bases and the J gene lost 6 bases, with 21 bases spanning the gap. The CDR3 consists of 18 residues.

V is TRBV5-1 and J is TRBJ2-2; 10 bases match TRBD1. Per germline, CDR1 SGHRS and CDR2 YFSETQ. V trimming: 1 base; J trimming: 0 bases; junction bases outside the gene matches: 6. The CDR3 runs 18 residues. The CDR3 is CASSLLGQGYPNTGELFF. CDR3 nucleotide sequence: TGCGCCAGCAGCTTGCTGGGACAGGGGTACCCGAACACCGGGGAGCTGTTTTTT.